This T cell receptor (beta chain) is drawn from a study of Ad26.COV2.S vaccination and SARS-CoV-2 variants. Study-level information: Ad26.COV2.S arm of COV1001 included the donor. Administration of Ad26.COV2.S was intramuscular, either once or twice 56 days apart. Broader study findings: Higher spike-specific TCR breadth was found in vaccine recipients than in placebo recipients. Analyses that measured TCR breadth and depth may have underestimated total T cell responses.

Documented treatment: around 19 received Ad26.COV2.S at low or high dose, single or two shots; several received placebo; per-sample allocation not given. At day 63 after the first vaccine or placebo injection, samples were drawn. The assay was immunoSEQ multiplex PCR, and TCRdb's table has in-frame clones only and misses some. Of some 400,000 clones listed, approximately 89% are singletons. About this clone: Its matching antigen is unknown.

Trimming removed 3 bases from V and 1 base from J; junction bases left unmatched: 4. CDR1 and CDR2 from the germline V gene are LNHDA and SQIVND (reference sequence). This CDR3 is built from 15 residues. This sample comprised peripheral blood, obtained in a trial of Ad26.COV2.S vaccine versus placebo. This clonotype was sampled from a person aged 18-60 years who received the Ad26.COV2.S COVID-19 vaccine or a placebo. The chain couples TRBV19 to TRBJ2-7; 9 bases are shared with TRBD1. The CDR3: CASSMGTGSSYEQYF. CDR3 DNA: TGTGCCAGTAGTATGGGGACAGGGTCTTCCTACGAGCAGTACTTC.